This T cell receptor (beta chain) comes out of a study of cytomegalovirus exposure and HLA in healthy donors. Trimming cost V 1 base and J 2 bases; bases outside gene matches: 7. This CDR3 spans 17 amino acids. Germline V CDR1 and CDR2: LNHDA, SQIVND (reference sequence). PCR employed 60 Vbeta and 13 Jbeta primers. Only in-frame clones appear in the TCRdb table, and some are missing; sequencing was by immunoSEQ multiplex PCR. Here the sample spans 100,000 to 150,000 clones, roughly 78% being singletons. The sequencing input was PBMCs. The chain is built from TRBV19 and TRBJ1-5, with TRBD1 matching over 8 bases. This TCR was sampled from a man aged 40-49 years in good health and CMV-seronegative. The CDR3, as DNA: TGTGCCAGTAGTATAGCCCAGGGGGCGAGGGGCAATCAGCCCCAGCATTTT. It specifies CASSIAQGARGNQPQHF.